The entry that follows covers one TCR beta chain sequence. The sample belongs to a study of T cells in Graves' hyperthyroidism and ophthalmopathy. Whole-study context: Peripheral blood samples were taken at initial diagnosis, prior to any treatment.

Trimming at V came to 7 bases and at J to 5 bases, leaving 9 bases not matched to a gene. The CDR3 spans 14 residues. Per the germline V gene, CDR1 is MNHNS and CDR2 is SASEGT. It was RNA transcripts that yielded the amplified TCR beta CDR3 regions. The HTBI set primed first-round TCR CDR3 RT-PCR. TCRdb independently ran MiXCR on the multiplex PCR reads; one entry per CDR3 protein. The sample lists 300,000 to 400,000 distinct CDR3 sequences; about 18% were seen once. This TCR derives from a woman aged 45-59 years with Graves' hyperthyroidism. The sequenced material came from blood. The V and J genes are TRBV6-1 and TRBJ2-5, with TRBD2 matching 8 bases. CDR3 amino acids: CASTGGLARETQYF. The CDR3 DNA follows: TGTGCCAGCACGGGGGGGCTTGCGAGGGAGACCCAGTACTTC.